Included here is one T cell receptor (beta chain) sequence, with context. The data stem from a study of control samples from healthy donors and cancer patients. Profiled with immunoSEQ multiplex PCR; TCRdb holds only in-frame clones, not every one. This table has 90,000 to 150,000 clones, approximately 87% appearing once. The germline V and J ends were trimmed by 0 bases and 8 bases, with 8 bases remaining between them. The CDR3 contains 13 residues. Germline values: CDR1 GTSNPN, CDR2 SVGIG (reference sequence). V gene TRBV30 combines with J gene TRBJ1-6; D unresolved. The sample taken for sequencing was blood. This sequence originates from a man aged 30 to 45 in good health. CDR3 DNA: TGTGCCTGGAGTGTACAGTCCGATTCACCCCTCCACTTT. Translation: CAWSVQSDSPLHF.